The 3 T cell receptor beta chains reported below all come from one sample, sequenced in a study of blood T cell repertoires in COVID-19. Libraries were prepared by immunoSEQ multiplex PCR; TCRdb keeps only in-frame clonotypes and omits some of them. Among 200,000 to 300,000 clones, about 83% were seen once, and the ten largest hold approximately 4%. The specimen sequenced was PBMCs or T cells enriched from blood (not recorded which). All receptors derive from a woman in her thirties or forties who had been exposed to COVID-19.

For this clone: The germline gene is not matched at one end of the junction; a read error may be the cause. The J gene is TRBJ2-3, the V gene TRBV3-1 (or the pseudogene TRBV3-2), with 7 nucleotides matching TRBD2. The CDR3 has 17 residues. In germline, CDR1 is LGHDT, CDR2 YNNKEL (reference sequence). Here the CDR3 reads CTSSQAPPGRGTDTQYF. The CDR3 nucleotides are TGTACCAGCAGCCAAGCCCCTCCAGGGAGGGGCACAGATACGCAGTATTTT.

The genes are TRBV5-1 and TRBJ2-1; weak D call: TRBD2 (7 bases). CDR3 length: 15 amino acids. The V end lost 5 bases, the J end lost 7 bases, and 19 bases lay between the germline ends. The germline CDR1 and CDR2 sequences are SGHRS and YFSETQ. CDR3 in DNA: TGCGCCAGCAGTCCCTCGCGGGGGCCGGGGAATGAGCAGTTCTTC. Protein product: CASSPSRGPGNEQFF. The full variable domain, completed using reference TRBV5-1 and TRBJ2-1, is KAGVTQTPRYLIKTRGQQVTLSCSPISGHRSVSWYQQTPGQGLQFLFEYFSETQRNKGNFPGRFSGRQFSNSRSEMNVSTLELGDSALYLCASSPSRGPGNEQFFGPGTRLTVL.

CDR3 DNA: TGTGCCAGCAGCTTAGCGGTGGAGTCCTACAATGAGCAGTTCTTC. This translates into CASSLAVESYNEQFF. The rearrangement joins TRBV7-9 to TRBJ2-1; D remains unclear. The CDR3 is 15 residues long. Trimming took off 0 bases at V and 1 base at J, with 7 bases between the two ends. Germline-derived CDR1 and CDR2 are SEHNR and FQNEAQ (reference sequence).